Each of the 31 T cell receptor beta chains below was sequenced from the same sample in a study of T cell clusters in autoimmune cytopenias. Multiplex touch-down PCR amplified TRB using TRB-A and TRB-B pools in one tube. Using the multiplex PCR reads, TCRdb records one entry per CDR3 protein without DNA. This specimen shows over 5,000 distinct CDR3 sequences; the ten leading clones hold more than 25%. TRB amplification used around 0.25 ug of peripheral blood genomic DNA. Material: peripheral blood. All receptors come from a human donor with an autoimmune cytopenia or autoimmune hepatitis (not recorded which).

This clonotype counts as medium-sized by frequency. The chain recombines TRBV6-1 with TRBJ1-6; TCRdb calls TRBD1, which cannot be checked without DNA. The CDR3 runs 12 residues. The V gene's germline CDR1 is MNHNS and CDR2 SASEGT. This CDR3 is CARGGWGSPLHF.

Judged by frequency, this clonotype is medium-sized. This rearrangement joins TRBV12-3 or TRBV12-4 to TRBJ1-5. The CDR3 is 15 residues long. The CDR3 is CASSLGYYSNQPQHF.

The chain is built from TRBV20-1 and TRBJ2-6; TCRdb lists TRBD1, though no DNA is available to test this call. The germline CDR1 and CDR2 sequences are DFQATT and SNEGSKA (reference sequence). The CDR3 runs to 15 residues. The CDR3 here is CSANGQGSGANVLTF.

The V and J genes are TRBV25-1 and TRBJ1-1; TCRdb's D call of TRBD1 is untestable without DNA. Germline V gene lookup returns CDR1 MGHDK and CDR2 SYGVNS. The CDR3 contains 15 residues. The chain's CDR3 is CASSGGQWGNTEAFF. Full variable domain (missing parts from reference TRBV25-1 and TRBJ1-1): EADIYQTPRYLVIGTGKKITLECSQTMGHDKMYWYQQDPGMELHLIHYSYGVNSTEKGDLSSESTVSRIRTEHFPLTLESARPSHTSQYLCASSGGQWGNTEAFFGQGTRLTVV.

This clonotype counts as medium-sized (0.01 to 0.1%) by frequency. The chain uses TRBV12-3 or TRBV12-4 and TRBJ2-1; TCRdb selects TRBD1, and the lack of DNA leaves this call unchecked. This CDR3 has 12 amino acids. CDR3 in amino acids: CASSRGQGEQFF.

The chain has TRBV20-1 and TRBJ2-7; TCRdb names TRBD2, which stays unverified in the absence of DNA. This CDR3 is 12 amino acids long. Germline CDR1 and CDR2: DFQATT and SNEGSKA (reference sequence). The CDR3 protein is CSARDLGSEQYF.

This sequence joins TRBV5-1 and TRBJ2-7; there is no DNA to check the TCRdb D call of TRBD1. The CDR3 has 16 amino acids. Germline assignment: CDR1 SGHRS and CDR2 YFSETQ. CDR3 amino acids: CASSLVGGGVPYEQYF.

This clonotype shows up as medium-sized by frequency. The chain employs TRBV6-5 and TRBJ1-1. The CDR3 is made up of 15 amino acids. Germline-derived CDR1 and CDR2 are MNHEY and SVGAGI. This CDR3 reads CASSPTALGWTEAFF.

V and J are TRBV7-9 and TRBJ2-7; TCRdb proposes TRBD2, but this gene call is untestable without DNA. Germline V gene data show CDR1 as SEHNR and CDR2 as FQNEAQ (reference sequence). The CDR3 has 16 residues. This CDR3 is CASIKVPGGSPDEQYF.

The rearrangement links TRBV6-5 to TRBJ1-1. Germline V gene lookup returns CDR1 MNHEY and CDR2 SVGAGI. This CDR3 is 14 amino acids long. The CDR3 region is CASGGQIPNTEAFF.

This clonotype is deemed medium-sized by its frequency. The chain employs TRBV6-1 and TRBJ1-1; as DNA is missing, the TRBD1 call by TCRdb cannot be tested. The length of the CDR3 is 14 residues. Germline values: CDR1 MNHNS, CDR2 SASEGT. This CDR3 is CASSRDRTNTEAFF.

V usage is TRBV7-9 and J usage is TRBJ1-1; no DNA is available, so the TRBD1 call from TCRdb remains unchecked. Germline V CDR1 and CDR2: SEHNR, FQNEAQ (reference sequence). This CDR3 comprises 13 residues. CDR3 protein: CASSLWTGDEAFF.

This clonotype is called medium-sized based on its frequency. The J gene is TRBJ2-1, the V gene TRBV5-6; TCRdb returns TRBD1, unconfirmable since there is no DNA. The germline gives CDR1 SGHDT, CDR2 YYEEEE. The CDR3 has 18 residues. CDR3 amino acids: CASSIKLQGSYSYNEQFF.

This chain connects TRBV5-8 to TRBJ1-2; TCRdb picks TRBD1, but there is no DNA to check that call. The CDR3 contains 16 residues. The germline V gene encodes CDR1 SGHTS and CDR2 YDEGEE. CDR3 loop: CASSLGLQGYPYGYTF.

V is TRBV12-3 or TRBV12-4 and J is TRBJ2-3; TCRdb's D call, TRBD2, is unchecked because there is no DNA. The CDR3 sequence is 17 residues long. This CDR3 is CAISLGERRAFTDTQYF.

This clonotype counts as medium-sized (0.01 to 0.1%) by frequency. The gene calls are TRBV30 and TRBJ2-2. The CDR3 runs to 15 residues. CDR1 is GTSNPN, CDR2 SVGIG, per germline (reference sequence). The CDR3 sequence is CAWSIGLGNTGELFF.

This sequence joins TRBV30 and TRBJ1-6; TCRdb names TRBD1, which stays unverified in the absence of DNA. Germline V gene lookup returns CDR1 GTSNPN and CDR2 SVGIG (reference sequence). The CDR3 consists of 16 residues. This CDR3 reads CAWKNRWDRGYSPLHF.

According to its frequency, this clonotype is medium-sized. The chain links TRBV19 to TRBJ1-1; the D gene TCRdb calls, TRBD1, cannot be checked with no DNA. The CDR3 is 12 amino acids. Per germline, CDR1 LNHDA and CDR2 SQIVND (reference sequence). CDR3 in amino acids: CASRTGNTEAFF.

This clonotype is called medium-sized (0.01 to 0.1%) based on its frequency. The chain combines TRBV6-5 with TRBJ2-7; TCRdb's D call of TRBD2 is untestable without DNA. The CDR3 runs to 17 residues. Germline V gene sequence: CDR1 MNHEY, CDR2 SVGAGI. The CDR3 reads CASSYSGATGRGSEQYF.

The J gene is TRBJ1-2, the V gene TRBV7-9. This CDR3 has 16 amino acids. The germline CDR1 and CDR2 sequences are SEHNR and FQNEAQ (reference sequence). The CDR3 is CASSLAPTAANYGYTF.

This clonotype is deemed medium-sized (0.01 to 0.1%) by its frequency. The genes are TRBV5-4 and TRBJ2-7. The CDR3 contains 12 residues. Germline-derived CDR1 and CDR2 are SGHNT and YYREEE (reference sequence). The CDR3 sequence is CASSLGLREQYF.

This chain joins TRBV12-3 or TRBV12-4 and TRBJ1-1. The CDR3 runs 14 residues. CDR3 loop: CASRATNMNTEAFF.

V is TRBV10-3 and J is TRBJ2-3; checking the TCRdb D call of TRBD1 is not possible without DNA. Germline V gene sequence: CDR1 ENHRY, CDR2 SYGVKD. The CDR3 sequence is 15 residues long. The CDR3 sequence: CAITREGGGADTQYF.

The chain joins TRBV2 to TRBJ2-2. This CDR3 region has 14 residues. Germline V gives CDR1 SNHLY, CDR2 FYNNEI. This CDR3 reads CASSEHRNTGELFF.

The chain couples TRBV6-5 to TRBJ1-2; checking the TCRdb D call of TRBD1 is not possible without DNA. Germline V gene data show CDR1 as MNHEY and CDR2 as SVGAGI. This CDR3 has 13 residues. Here the CDR3 reads CASSRDRLYGYTF.

V is TRBV10-1 and J is TRBJ2-3. Germline values: CDR1 WNHNN, CDR2 SYGVQD (reference sequence). CDR3 size: 13 residues. CDR3 sequence: CASSETTLNTQYF.

By frequency, this clonotype registers medium-sized. The genes are TRBV5-6 and TRBJ2-7; the D call from TCRdb, TRBD2, cannot be confirmed without DNA. CDR3 length equals 16 residues. Per the germline V gene, CDR1 is SGHDT and CDR2 is YYEEEE. The CDR3 spells CASSLVGASASYEQYF.

J is TRBJ2-2 and V is TRBV20-1; the TCRdb D gene call, TRBD1, has no DNA to confirm it. The CDR3 runs to 15 residues. The V gene's germline CDR1 is DFQATT and CDR2 SNEGSKA (reference sequence). Here the CDR3 reads CSARPRGQNTGELFF.

V and J are TRBV7-2 and TRBJ2-1; without DNA, the TCRdb call of TRBD2 cannot be checked. The CDR3 runs to 18 residues. The germline V gene has CDR1 SGHTA and CDR2 FQGNSA. CDR3 amino acids: CASSPPGLAGPIYNEQFF.

V and J are TRBV6-5 and TRBJ1-1. The CDR3 length is 12 residues. From germline, CDR1 is MNHEY and CDR2 SVGAGI. The CDR3 sequence: CASKVGDTEAFF.

The chain joins TRBV6-6 to TRBJ2-7; the D gene TCRdb calls, TRBD1, cannot be checked with no DNA. The CDR3 is 17 residues long. Germline lookup yields CDR1 MNHNY and CDR2 SVGAGI (reference sequence). CDR3 loop: CASSYSSGDRGSYEQYF.